The 5 T cell receptor beta chains below were found in one sample sequenced in a study of T cells after somatic rescue of genetic block. TCRdb keeps only in-frame clones here, not all; method: immunoSEQ multiplex PCR. The repertoire holds tens of thousands of clones, roughly nine tenths seen once, with 3% in the top ten. Sequencing was carried out using peripheral blood mononuclear cells (PBMCs). The source of these receptors is a man aged 40-49 years.

The chain is built from TRBV7-8 and TRBJ2-7; no clear D gene. CDR3 length equals 12 residues. Trimming stripped 1 base from V and 4 bases from J, with 5 bases between. Per the germline V gene, CDR1 is SGHVS and CDR2 is FQNEAQ. The CDR3 sequence is CASSLEEYEQYF. CDR3 nucleotides: TGTGCCAGCAGCTTAGAGGAGTACGAGCAGTACTTC.

The chain has TRBV7-9 and TRBJ2-1, with D possibly TRBD2 on 5 matching bases. The CDR3 covers 13 residues. In germline, CDR1 is SEHNR, CDR2 FQNEAQ (reference sequence). Trimming cost V 5 bases and J 4 bases, with 9 bases left between them. DNA for the CDR3: TGTGCCAGCAGCCACCCGGGGTACAATGAGCAGTTCTTC. Translated, it gives CASSHPGYNEQFF.

The chain uses TRBV4-1 and TRBJ2-5, with a possible D match to TRBD2 (6 bases). The V and J ends lost 3 bases and 11 bases respectively, with 19 bases between them. The germline V gene has CDR1 MGHRA and CDR2 YSYEKL. The CDR3 runs to 14 residues. The CDR3, as DNA: TGCGCCAGCAGCCAGCCGGGGGATACTCGGGAGCAGTACTTC. This gives the protein CASSQPGDTREQYF.

This chain connects TRBV5-1 to TRBJ1-1; D unclear. Germline CDR1 reads SGHRS; CDR2 reads YFSETQ. This CDR3 has 13 amino acids. V was trimmed by 3 bases and J by 4 bases, leaving 10 bases between them. DNA of the CDR3: TGCGCCAGCAGCTGGAGGGTGGGCACTGAAGCTTTCTTT. This encodes CASSWRVGTEAFF.

The chain employs TRBV4-1 and TRBJ1-1; 8 bases agree with TRBD1. V shed 0 bases, J shed 5 bases, and the junction held 5 bases outside the gene matches. The CDR3 covers 15 residues. Germline CDR1 is MGHRA and CDR2 is YSYEKL. CDR3 loop: CASSQETGARTEAFF. The CDR3 DNA is TGCGCCAGCAGCCAAGAGACAGGGGCTCGGACTGAAGCTTTCTTT.